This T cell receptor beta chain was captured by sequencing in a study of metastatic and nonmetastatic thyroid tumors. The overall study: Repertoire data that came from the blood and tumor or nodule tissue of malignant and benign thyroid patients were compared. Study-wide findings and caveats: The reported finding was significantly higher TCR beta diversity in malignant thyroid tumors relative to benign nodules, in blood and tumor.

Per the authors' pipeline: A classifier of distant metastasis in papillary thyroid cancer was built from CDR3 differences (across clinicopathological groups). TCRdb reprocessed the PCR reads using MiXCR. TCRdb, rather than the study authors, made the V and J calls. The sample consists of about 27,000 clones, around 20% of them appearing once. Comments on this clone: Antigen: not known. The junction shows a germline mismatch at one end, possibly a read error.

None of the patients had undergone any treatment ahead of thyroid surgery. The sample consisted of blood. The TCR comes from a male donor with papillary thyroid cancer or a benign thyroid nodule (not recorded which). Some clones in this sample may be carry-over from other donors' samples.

The DNA for the CDR3 is TGTGCCAGCAGCTCTCGTTTGGGGGAGAGCTCTGGGGCCAACGTCCTTACTTTC. Its translation is CASSSRLGESSGANVLTF. The V and J genes are TRBV11-1 and TRBJ2-6, with D perhaps assigned TRBD1 or TRBD2 (5 bases each). In germline, CDR1 is SGHAT, CDR2 FQDESV (reference sequence). This CDR3 is 18 amino acids long.